This entry features one TCR beta chain sequence. Its antigen is as yet unknown. Using immunoSEQ multiplex PCR, the repertoire was profiled, and TCRdb retains in-frame clones only, with some absent. The table shows about 98,000 clones, with around 90% occurring only once. The data derive from a study of cytomegalovirus exposure and HLA in healthy donors. Study overall: The 100 to 150 validation repertoires and the approximately 700 first-cohort repertoires shared a platform, a later analysis reported.

The study, taken as a whole, reports: In vitro assays verified that three CMV-associated chains recognized CMV antigens specifically. Cytomegalovirus status was reportedly diagnosed by the classifier with high specificity and sensitivity.

In germline, CDR1 is SGHTA, CDR2 FQGNSA. Trimming cost V 5 bases and J 7 bases, with 30 bases left between them. The CDR3 is 19 residues long. Sequencing used PBMCs. The chain couples TRBV7-2 to TRBJ2-1, with a weak D call TRBD2 (7 bases). The source of this sequence is a woman younger than 45 in good health and CMV-seronegative. The CDR3, as DNA: TGTGCCAGCAGCCGAGAGATAAGAGCGGGAAGGGGGGGTAGGAATGAGCAGTTCTTC. This encodes CASSREIRAGRGGRNEQFF.